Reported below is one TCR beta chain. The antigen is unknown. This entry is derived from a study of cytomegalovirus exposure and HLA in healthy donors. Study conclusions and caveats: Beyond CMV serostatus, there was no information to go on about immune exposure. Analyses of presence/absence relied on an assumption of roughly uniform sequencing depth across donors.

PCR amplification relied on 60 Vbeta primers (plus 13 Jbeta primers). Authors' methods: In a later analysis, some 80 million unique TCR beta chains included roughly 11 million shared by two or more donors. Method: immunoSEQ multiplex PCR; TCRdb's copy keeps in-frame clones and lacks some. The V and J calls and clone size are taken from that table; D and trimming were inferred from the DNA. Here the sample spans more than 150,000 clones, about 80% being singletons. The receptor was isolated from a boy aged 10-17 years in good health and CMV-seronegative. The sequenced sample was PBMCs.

The CDR3 reads CAWSRGTKSDEQYF. The CDR3 region has the DNA TGTGCCTGGAGCCGGGGGACCAAGTCCGACGAGCAGTACTTC. This chain uses TRBV30 with TRBJ2-5, with D perhaps matching TRBD2 (6 bases). The J call may be faulty, since TRBJ2-7 better matches the DNA end. This CDR3 spans 14 amino acids. Germline CDR1 GTSNPN, CDR2 SVGIG (reference sequence).